This section outlines one T cell receptor beta chain sequence together with its context. Sequence at one end of the junction differs from germline and may be a read error. The data are from a study of blood T cells in healthy people across ages. Primed by a sample-barcoded 5' primer and a J-beta primer mix, a second PCR proceeded for 7 to 11 cycles. TCRdb fed the 5' RACE reads into MiXCR, producing one record per CDR3 protein. In the table there are about 1,500,000 distinct CDR3 sequences, 42% of which are singletons. This CDR3 has 14 residues. This TCR was recovered from a woman younger than 30 in good health. Sequenced input: blood. This chain links TRBV12-3 or TRBV12-4 with TRBJ1-1; D gene uncertain. The CDR3 sequence: CACRSPGWDTEAFF. In DNA form, the CDR3 reads TGTGCCTGCAGATCGCCGGGATGGGACACTGAAGCTTTCTTT.